What follows describes a single T cell receptor beta chain. CDR1 and CDR2 (germline): MNHEY, SVGEGT. Germline trimming cut 5 bases from V and 8 bases from J; bases unmatched to any gene: 6. This CDR3 is 14 amino acids long. Profiled with immunoSEQ multiplex PCR; TCRdb holds only in-frame clones, not every one. Found here are some 45,000 clones, about 87% of them singletons; the top ten hold roughly 13%. The data stem from a study of blood T cell repertoires in COVID-19. For the study at large: Spain, Italy and the United States supplied samples that represented acute and convalescent COVID-19.

The J gene is TRBJ2-1, the V gene TRBV6-2 or TRBV6-3; 10 nucleotides line up with TRBD2. Sequenced material: peripheral blood. This clonotype was sampled from a human donor with active COVID-19. The donor label of this sample is uncertain. CDR3 residues: CASSPGTSVDEQFF. The CDR3 DNA sequence: TGTGCCAGCAGTCCCGGGACTAGCGTCGATGAGCAGTTCTTC.